Listed below are T cell receptor beta chains from one sample, sequenced in a study of T cell responses to AZD1222 COVID-19 vaccine. Data came from immunoSEQ multiplex PCR; TCRdb stores just in-frame clones and leaves some out. Of about 110,000 clones listed, about 90% are singletons. The sequences come from peripheral blood, collected 28 days after the second AZD1222 dose. These receptor sequences come from an adult who received the AZD1222 COVID-19 vaccine. Both conserved end residues are part of each CDR3. A D gene is named only where the DNA matches it firmly. Clone size, where shown, is once, few, many, or a class for clones that have expanded.

clone_size: .
d_call: .
j_call: TRBJ1-1
v_call: TRBV2
cdr3_nt: TGTGCCAGCAGGCCCAGGGGCACGTTGAACACTGAAGCTTTCTTT
cdr3_aa: CASRPRGTLNTEAFF

clone_size: few
d_call: .
j_call: TRBJ1-5
v_call: TRBV27
cdr3_nt: TGTGCCAGCAAACTCGACAGCCATAGCAATCAGCCCCAGCATTTT
cdr3_aa: CASKLDSHSNQPQHF

clone_size: .
d_call: TRBD1
j_call: TRBJ1-4
v_call: TRBV7-6
cdr3_nt: TGTGCCAGCAGCCAAGCCAGGGGGCAGGGTAATGAAAAACTGTTTTTT
cdr3_aa: CASSQARGQGNEKLFF

clone_size: .
d_call: TRBD2
j_call: TRBJ2-1
v_call: TRBV7-3
cdr3_nt: TGTGCCAGCAGCTTAACGACTAGCGGGAGCTACAATGAGCAGTTCTTC
cdr3_aa: CASSLTTSGSYNEQFF

clone_size: .
d_call: .
j_call: TRBJ1-1
v_call: TRBV4-1
cdr3_nt: TGCGCCAGCAGCCTCCGGACAGCGAACACTGAAGCTTTCTTT
cdr3_aa: CASSLRTANTEAFF

clone_size: .
d_call: .
j_call: TRBJ1-2
v_call: TRBV12-5
cdr3_nt: TGTGCTAGTGGTTTTCAGAGGGCTCATGGCTACACCTTC
cdr3_aa: CASGFQRAHGYTF

clone_size: .
d_call: .
j_call: TRBJ2-3
v_call: TRBV12-3/TRBV12-4
cdr3_nt: TGTGCCAGCACACGGCCTGCCACAGATACGCAGTATTTT
cdr3_aa: CASTRPATDTQYF

clone_size: once
d_call: .
j_call: TRBJ1-1
v_call: TRBV11-2
cdr3_nt: TGTGCCAGCAGCTTATCCGGGACCCAGGCGGCGGAAGCTTTCTTT
cdr3_aa: CASSLSGTQAAEAFF

clone_size: .
d_call: .
j_call: TRBJ1-2
v_call: TRBV28
cdr3_nt: TGTGCCAGCAGCGTCCCCCGGGGGCTCTATGGCTACACCTTC
cdr3_aa: CASSVPRGLYGYTF

clone_size: .
d_call: TRBD1
j_call: TRBJ1-4
v_call: TRBV15
cdr3_nt: TGTGCCACCAGCAGAGATGGACAGGGGAGTGAAAAACTGTTTTTT
cdr3_aa: CATSRDGQGSEKLFF

clone_size: .
d_call: .
j_call: TRBJ2-5
v_call: TRBV7-9
cdr3_nt: TGTGCCAGCAGCTTAAGAGGGACCTTTTGGGAGACCCAGTACTTC
cdr3_aa: CASSLRGTFWETQYF

clone_size: .
d_call: .
j_call: TRBJ2-2
v_call: TRBV12-3/TRBV12-4
cdr3_nt: TGTGCCAGCAGCCTAAGAGAGGTGGGGGAGCTGTTTTTT
cdr3_aa: CASSLREVGELFF

clone_size: .
d_call: TRBD2
j_call: TRBJ2-3
v_call: TRBV5-8
cdr3_nt: TGTGCCAGCAGCTTGGTCCCTAGCGGGGGGGTTAATACGCAGTATTTT
cdr3_aa: CASSLVPSGGVNTQYF

clone_size: .
d_call: .
j_call: TRBJ1-4
v_call: TRBV19
cdr3_nt: TGTGCCAGTAGTGCCAGGGACGGGAATGAAAAACTGTTTTTT
cdr3_aa: CASSARDGNEKLFF

clone_size: .
d_call: TRBD1
j_call: TRBJ1-4
v_call: TRBV4-1
cdr3_nt: TGCGCCAGCAGCCAACAGGGGGCGCGGGAAAAACTGTTTTTT
cdr3_aa: CASSQQGAREKLFF

clone_size: .
d_call: TRBD1
j_call: TRBJ1-5
v_call: TRBV4-1
cdr3_nt: TGCGCCAGCAGCCCTGAGGACAGGGGACCATCACTCCCCGGCAATCAGCCCCAGCATTTT
cdr3_aa: CASSPEDRGPSLPGNQPQHF

clone_size: .
d_call: TRBD2
j_call: TRBJ2-3
v_call: TRBV30
cdr3_nt: TGTGCCTGGGGGACTAGCGGAACAGATACGCAGTATTTT
cdr3_aa: CAWGTSGTDTQYF

clone_size: .
d_call: .
j_call: TRBJ2-3
v_call: TRBV5-6
cdr3_nt: TGTGCCAGCAGCCCCCCAGGCGGCGGGATCACAGATACGCAGTATTTT
cdr3_aa: CASSPPGGGITDTQYF

clone_size: .
d_call: .
j_call: TRBJ2-7
v_call: TRBV6-5
cdr3_nt: TGTGCCAGCAGCGCCACCTCCTACGAGCAGTACTTC
cdr3_aa: CASSATSYEQYF

clone_size: .
d_call: .
j_call: TRBJ1-5
v_call: TRBV7-3
cdr3_nt: TGTGCCAGCAGCTTAACACAGGGGCCCCAGCATTTT
cdr3_aa: CASSLTQGPQHF

clone_size: .
d_call: .
j_call: TRBJ2-1
v_call: TRBV2
cdr3_nt: TGTGCCAGCACCGGGTCACTAGTATTAGATGAGCAGTTCTTC
cdr3_aa: CASTGSLVLDEQFF

clone_size: .
d_call: .
j_call: TRBJ1-5
v_call: TRBV24-1
cdr3_nt: TGTGCCACCAGGGAGACAGATCGAGAAATTGCGAGCAATCAGCCCCAGCATTTT
cdr3_aa: CATRETDREIASNQPQHF

clone_size: .
d_call: TRBD1
j_call: TRBJ2-3
v_call: TRBV10-3
cdr3_nt: TGTGCCATCAGTGAGTCGGGAAACAGGGGGTCAGATACGCAGTATTTT
cdr3_aa: CAISESGNRGSDTQYF

clone_size: .
d_call: .
j_call: TRBJ2-2
v_call: TRBV9
cdr3_nt: TGTGCCAGCAGCGTAGGGACAGAGCCCAACGGGGAGCTGTTTTTT
cdr3_aa: CASSVGTEPNGELFF

clone_size: .
d_call: .
j_call: TRBJ2-3
v_call: TRBV14
cdr3_nt: TGTGCCAGCAGCCAGGGGGGGGCGAGCACAGATACGCAGTATTTT
cdr3_aa: CASSQGGASTDTQYF

clone_size: once
d_call: TRBD1
j_call: TRBJ1-5
v_call: TRBV5-8
cdr3_nt: TGTGCCAGCAGCTTTAGGGGGCAGGGGAATCAGCCCCAGCATTTT
cdr3_aa: CASSFRGQGNQPQHF

clone_size: .
d_call: .
j_call: TRBJ1-1
v_call: TRBV29-1
cdr3_nt: TGCAGCGTTGGTAGGGGAGGTGGACAAACTGAAGCTTTCTTT
cdr3_aa: CSVGRGGGQTEAFF

clone_size: .
d_call: .
j_call: TRBJ1-1
v_call: TRBV28
cdr3_nt: TGTGCCAGCAGTCCCCCGGCACGGGGGACTGAAGCTTTCTTT
cdr3_aa: CASSPPARGTEAFF

clone_size: .
d_call: .
j_call: TRBJ2-2
v_call: TRBV11-3
cdr3_nt: TGTGCCAGCAGCTTAAGAACAAGCACCGGGGAGCTGTTTTTT
cdr3_aa: CASSLRTSTGELFF

clone_size: .
d_call: .
j_call: TRBJ2-1
v_call: TRBV4-2
cdr3_nt: TGTGCCAGCAGCCAAGATCCCGGGGTCAACAATGAGCAGTTCTTC
cdr3_aa: CASSQDPGVNNEQFF

clone_size: .
d_call: .
j_call: TRBJ1-4
v_call: TRBV25-1
cdr3_nt: TGTGCCAGTAATGGACGGATTAATGAAAAACTGTTTTTT
cdr3_aa: CASNGRINEKLFF

clone_size: .
d_call: .
j_call: TRBJ2-1
v_call: TRBV28
cdr3_nt: TGTGCCAGCAGTATTTCAGGGGTGGATGAGCAGTTCTTC
cdr3_aa: CASSISGVDEQFF

clone_size: .
d_call: .
j_call: TRBJ1-5
v_call: TRBV6-6
cdr3_nt: TGTGCCAGCAGTCAGGAAGGGATTAGCAATCAGCCCCAGCATTTT
cdr3_aa: CASSQEGISNQPQHF